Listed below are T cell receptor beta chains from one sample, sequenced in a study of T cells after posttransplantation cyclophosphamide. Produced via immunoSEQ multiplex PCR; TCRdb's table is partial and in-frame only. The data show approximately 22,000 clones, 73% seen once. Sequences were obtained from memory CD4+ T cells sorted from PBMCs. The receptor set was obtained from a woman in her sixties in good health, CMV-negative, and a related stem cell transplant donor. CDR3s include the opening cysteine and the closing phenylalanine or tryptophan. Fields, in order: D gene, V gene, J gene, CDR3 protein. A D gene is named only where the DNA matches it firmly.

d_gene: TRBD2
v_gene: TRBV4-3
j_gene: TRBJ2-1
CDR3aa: CASSQERGDNEQFF

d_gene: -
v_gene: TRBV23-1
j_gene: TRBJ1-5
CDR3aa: CASSQSKQAGSQPQHF

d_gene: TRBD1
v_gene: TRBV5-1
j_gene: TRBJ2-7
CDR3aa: CASSSTGDDPYEQYF

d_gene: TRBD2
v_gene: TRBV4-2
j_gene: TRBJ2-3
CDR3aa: CASSQPRGGQTDTQYF

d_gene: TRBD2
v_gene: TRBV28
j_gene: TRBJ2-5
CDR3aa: CASSGRGTSRTQYF

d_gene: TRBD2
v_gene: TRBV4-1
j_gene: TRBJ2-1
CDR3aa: CASSQRYLKTGTSSHNEQFF

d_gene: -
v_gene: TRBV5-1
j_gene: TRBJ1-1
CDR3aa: CASSLPSKGGAFF

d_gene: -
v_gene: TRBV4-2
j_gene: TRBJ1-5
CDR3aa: CASSLTGIPSQPQHF

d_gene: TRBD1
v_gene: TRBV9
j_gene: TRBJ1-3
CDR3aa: CASSGKQGATIYF

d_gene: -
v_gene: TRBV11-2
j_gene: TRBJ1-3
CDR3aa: CASRVRANTIYF

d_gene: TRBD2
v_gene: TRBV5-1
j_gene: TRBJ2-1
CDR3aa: CASSYPAGSSYNEQFF

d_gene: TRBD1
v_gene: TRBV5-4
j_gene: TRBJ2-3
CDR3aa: CASSLRGQGPDTQYF

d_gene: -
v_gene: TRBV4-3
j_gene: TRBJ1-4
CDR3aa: CASSQVGGHEKLFF

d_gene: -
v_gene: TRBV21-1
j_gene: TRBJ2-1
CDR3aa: CASKPESSYNEQFF

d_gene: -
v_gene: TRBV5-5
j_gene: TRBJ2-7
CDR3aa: CASSFGAQGSYEQYF

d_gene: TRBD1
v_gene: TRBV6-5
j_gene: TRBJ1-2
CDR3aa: CASSYGQGLYGYTF

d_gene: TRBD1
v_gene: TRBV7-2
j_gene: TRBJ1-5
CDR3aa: CASSLVGQGIYSNQPQHF

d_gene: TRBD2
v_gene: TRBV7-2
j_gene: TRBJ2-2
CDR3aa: CASSSGDRVTGELFF

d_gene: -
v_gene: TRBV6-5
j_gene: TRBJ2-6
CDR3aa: CASRAPGANVLTF

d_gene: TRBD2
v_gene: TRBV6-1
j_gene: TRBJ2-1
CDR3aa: CASITAGRLYNEQFF

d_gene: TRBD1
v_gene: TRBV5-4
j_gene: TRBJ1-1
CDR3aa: CASRRQGAGTEAFF

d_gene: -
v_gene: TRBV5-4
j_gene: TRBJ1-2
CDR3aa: CASLQTGSGSASGGYTF

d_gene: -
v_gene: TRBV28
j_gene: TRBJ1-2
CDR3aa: CASSPTHKSPYGYTF

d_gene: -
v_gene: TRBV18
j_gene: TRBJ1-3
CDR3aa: CASSEDLFGAIYF

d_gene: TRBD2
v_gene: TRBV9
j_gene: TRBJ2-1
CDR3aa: CASSTRTSGGRDEQFF

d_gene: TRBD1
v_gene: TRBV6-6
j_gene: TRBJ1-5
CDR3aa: CASSYTAGGPQPQHF

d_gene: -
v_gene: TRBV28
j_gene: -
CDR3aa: CASSSPSSNLYEQYF